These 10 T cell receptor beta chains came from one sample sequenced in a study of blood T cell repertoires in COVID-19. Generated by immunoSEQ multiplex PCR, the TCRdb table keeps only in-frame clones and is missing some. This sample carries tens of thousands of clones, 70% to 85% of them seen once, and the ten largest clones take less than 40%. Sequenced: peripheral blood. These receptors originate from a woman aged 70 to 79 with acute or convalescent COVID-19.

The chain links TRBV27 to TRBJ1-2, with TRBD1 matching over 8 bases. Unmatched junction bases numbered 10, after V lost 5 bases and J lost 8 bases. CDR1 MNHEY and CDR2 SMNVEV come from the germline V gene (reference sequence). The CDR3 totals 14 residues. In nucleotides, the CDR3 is TGTGCCAGCAGTAGCCCAGCCAGGGGGCGGGGCTACACCTTC. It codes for CASSSPARGRGYTF.

CDR3 sequence (DNA): TGTGCCAGTAGTATTGGACGTGACAGGGTAAACTATGGCTACACCTTC. This codes for CASSIGRDRVNYGYTF. The chain couples TRBV19 to TRBJ1-2, with 7 positions matching TRBD1. The CDR3 has 16 residues. The V gene end was trimmed by 3 bases and the J gene end by 2 bases; junction bases not matched to a gene: 9. From germline, CDR1 is LNHDA and CDR2 SQIVND (reference sequence).

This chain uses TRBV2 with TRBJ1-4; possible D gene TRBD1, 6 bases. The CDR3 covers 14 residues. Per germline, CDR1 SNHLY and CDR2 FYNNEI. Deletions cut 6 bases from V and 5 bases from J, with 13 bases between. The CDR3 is CASRPTGLNEKLFF. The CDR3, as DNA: TGTGCCAGCAGACCCACAGGGCTAAATGAAAAACTGTTTTTT.

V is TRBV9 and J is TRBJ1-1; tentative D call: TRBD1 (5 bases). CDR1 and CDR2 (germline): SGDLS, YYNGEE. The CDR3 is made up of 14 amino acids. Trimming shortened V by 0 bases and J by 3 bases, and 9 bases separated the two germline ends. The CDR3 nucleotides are TGTGCCAGCAGCGTAGTCTGGGGGGACACTGAAGCTTTCTTT. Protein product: CASSVVWGDTEAFF.

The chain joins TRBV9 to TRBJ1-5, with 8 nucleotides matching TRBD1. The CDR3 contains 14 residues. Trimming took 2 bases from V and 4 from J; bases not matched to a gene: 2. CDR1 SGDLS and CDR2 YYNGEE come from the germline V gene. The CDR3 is CASSVGQGNQPQHF. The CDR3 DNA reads TGTGCCAGCAGCGTCGGACAGGGAAATCAGCCCCAGCATTTT.

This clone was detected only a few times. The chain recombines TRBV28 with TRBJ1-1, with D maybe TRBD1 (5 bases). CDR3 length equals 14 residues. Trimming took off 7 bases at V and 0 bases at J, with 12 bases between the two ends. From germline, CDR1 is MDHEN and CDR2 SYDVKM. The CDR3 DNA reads TGTGCCAGCAAGATTGACAGTCTGAACACTGAAGCTTTCTTT. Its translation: CASKIDSLNTEAFF. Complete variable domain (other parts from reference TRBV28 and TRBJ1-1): DVKVTQSSRYLVKRTGEKVFLECVQDMDHENMFWYRQDPGLGLRLIYFSYDVKMKEKGDIPEGYSVSREKKERFSLILESASTNQTSMYLCASKIDSLNTEAFFGQGTRLTVV.

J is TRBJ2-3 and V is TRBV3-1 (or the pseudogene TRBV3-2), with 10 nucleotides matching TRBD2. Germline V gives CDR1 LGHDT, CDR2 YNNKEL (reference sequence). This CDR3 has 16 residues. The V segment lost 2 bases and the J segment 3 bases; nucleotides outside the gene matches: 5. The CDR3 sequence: CASSQPSGGATDTQYF. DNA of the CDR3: TGTGCCAGCAGCCAACCGAGCGGGGGGGCTACAGATACGCAGTATTTT.

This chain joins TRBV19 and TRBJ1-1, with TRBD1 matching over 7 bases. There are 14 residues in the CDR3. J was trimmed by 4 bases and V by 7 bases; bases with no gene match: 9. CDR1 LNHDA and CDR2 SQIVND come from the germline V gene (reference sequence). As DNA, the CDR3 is TGTGCCAGTAAGTACAGGGGTGCAGGCACTGAAGCTTTCTTT. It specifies CASKYRGAGTEAFF.

The CDR3 nucleotides read TGTGCCAGCAGTCGACAGTCCCTCCGGGAGCTGTTTTTT. Translation: CASSRQSLRELFF. V is TRBV6-2 or TRBV6-3 and J is TRBJ2-2; D might be TRBD1 (5 bases). Germline V gene lookup returns CDR1 MNHEY and CDR2 SVGEGT. The CDR3 covers 13 residues. V lost 5 bases to trimming and J lost 9 bases, with 13 bases between them.

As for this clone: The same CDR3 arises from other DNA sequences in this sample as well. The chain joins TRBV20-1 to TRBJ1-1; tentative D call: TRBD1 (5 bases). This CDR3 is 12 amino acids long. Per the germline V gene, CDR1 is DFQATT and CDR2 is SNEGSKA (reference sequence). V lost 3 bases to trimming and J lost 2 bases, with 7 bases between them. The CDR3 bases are TGCAGTGCTAGTCAGGGAAACACTGAAGCTTTCTTT. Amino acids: CSASQGNTEAFF.